The next 25 T cell receptor beta chains were all read from a single sample in a study of naive and memory T cell subsets. The beta constant-region primer was an equimolar mix of two oligonucleotides covering TRBC1 and TRBC2. Each CDR3 protein gets one entry after TCRdb re-called the UMI-ligation and nested PCR reads with MiXCR. This table holds some 21,000 distinct CDR3 sequences, 11% found once. Sequenced: central memory CD8+ T cells from blood. All receptors come from a human donor in good health.

At least ten counts were recorded for this clonotype. The V gene is TRBV7-8, the J gene TRBJ2-2; tentatively, D is TRBD2 (5 bases). With 3 bases removed from V and 5 bases from J, the gap between germline ends came to 10 bases. The CDR3 totals 14 residues. Germline values: CDR1 SGHVS, CDR2 FQNEAQ. The CDR3 sequence is CASSLSDLTGELFF. The CDR3 DNA is TGTGCCAGCAGCTTGTCGGACTTAACCGGGGAGCTGTTTTTT.

This clonotype was seen repeatedly, ten times or more. This chain links TRBV5-1 with TRBJ1-1; unclear D gene. V was cut by 0 bases and J by 7 bases, with 10 bases left in between. The CDR3 covers 13 residues. Looked up from germline, CDR1 is SGHRS and CDR2 is YFSETQ. The CDR3 is CASSLEQINEAFF. DNA of the CDR3: TGCGCCAGCAGCTTGGAACAGATAAATGAAGCTTTCTTT.

The chain is built from TRBV29-1 and TRBJ2-7; TRBD1 matches 8 bases. This CDR3 is 14 amino acids long. Germline assignment: CDR1 SQVTM and CDR2 ANQGSEA. V shed 6 bases and J 7 bases; nucleotides not matched to a gene: 14. For the CDR3, the DNA is TGCAGCGTCGTGAAGCCGCAGGGGGCGGGGGAGCAGTACTTC. This codes for CSVVKPQGAGEQYF.

The table lists this clonotype with a few counts. V and J are TRBV7-9 and TRBJ2-2; TRBD2 agrees at 7 bases. J gave up 5 bases and V 3 bases, and 6 bases lay outside the gene matches. This CDR3 has 15 residues. CDR1 is SEHNR, CDR2 FQNEAQ, per germline (reference sequence). CDR3 bases: TGTGCCAGCAGCTTCGGCGGGAGTGGTACCGGGGAGCTGTTTTTT. As protein: CASSFGGSGTGELFF.

This clonotype was observed at least ten times. J is TRBJ1-5 and V is TRBV7-2; D not certain. In germline, CDR1 is SGHTA, CDR2 FQGNSA. The CDR3 has 17 amino acids. With 2 bases removed from V and 0 bases from J, the gap between germline ends came to 14 bases. CDR3 coding DNA: TGTGCCAGCAGCTTAACTCATGCAGCTTATAGCAATCAGCCCCAGCATTTT. This codes for CASSLTHAAYSNQPQHF.

The chain employs TRBV6-5 and TRBJ1-1; TRBD1 agrees at 8 bases. Germline CDR1 and CDR2: MNHEY and SVGAGI. The CDR3 has 15 amino acids. Losses at the gene ends were 8 bases for V and 1 base for J; bases not matched to a gene: 9. CDR3 region: CASHPSGGANTEAFF. DNA of the CDR3: TGTGCCAGCCATCCGTCAGGGGGCGCGAACACTGAAGCTTTCTTT.

The sample holds many counts of this clonotype. V and J are TRBV7-6 and TRBJ1-6, with TRBD1 as a possible D gene (6 bases). The V and J ends lost 5 bases and 0 bases respectively, with 14 bases between them. Per the germline V gene, CDR1 is SGHVS and CDR2 is FNYEAQ. There are 17 residues in the CDR3. In DNA form, the CDR3 reads TGTGCCAGCAGCCCTGGACAGAGGAGCTCCTATAATTCACCCCTCCACTTT. It codes for CASSPGQRSSYNSPLHF.

The V call is TRBV4-2, the J call TRBJ2-3; no clear D gene. Germline values: CDR1 LGHNA, CDR2 YNFKEQ. CDR3 length: 16 amino acids. The ends were cut back, 0 bases at V and 4 bases at J, with 14 bases in the middle. The CDR3 sequence is CASSQDPARPADTQYF. The CDR3, as DNA: TGTGCCAGCAGCCAAGATCCCGCCCGACCGGCAGATACGCAGTATTTT.

This clonotype was counted many times. This sequence joins TRBV6-2 or TRBV6-3 and TRBJ1-1; 7 positions match TRBD1. The CDR3 loop spans 16 amino acids. V trimming: 6 bases; J trimming: 0 bases; junction bases outside the gene matches: 10. Germline CDR1 MNHEY, CDR2 SVGEGT. CDR3 DNA sequence: TGTGCCAGCAGACCGGGACAGATGCGAATGAACACTGAAGCTTTCTTT. Translating gives CASRPGQMRMNTEAFF.

This clonotype was seen at least ten times. Being one base from a much bigger clone, this may be a read error. This rearrangement joins TRBV3-1 to TRBJ1-5; 7 bases map to TRBD1. The CDR3 is 14 residues long. CDR1 and CDR2 from the germline V gene are LGHDT and YNNKEL (reference sequence). The CDR3 reads CASSPRDSNKPQHF. The DNA of the CDR3 is TGTGCCAGCAGCCCCCGGGACAGCAATAAGCCCCAGCATTTT.

The chain couples TRBV5-4 to TRBJ2-3; TRBD1 might be the D (6 bases). The germline gives CDR1 SGHNT, CDR2 YYREEE (reference sequence). The V and J ends lost 0 bases and 4 bases respectively, with 12 bases between them. This CDR3 region has 15 residues. The CDR3 DNA is TGTGCCAGCAGCTTGGCTGGGGGCTATCCAGATACGCAGTATTTT. This encodes CASSLAGGYPDTQYF. The variable domain in full, completed from reference TRBV5-4 and TRBJ2-3, reads ETGVTQSPTHLIKTRGQQVTLRCSSQSGHNTVSWYQQALGQGPQFIFQYYREEENGRGNFPPRFSGLQFPNYSSELNVNALELDDSALYLCASSLAGGYPDTQYFGPGTRLTVL.

The genes are TRBV29-1 and TRBJ2-7; 7 bases agree with TRBD2. CDR3 length equals 13 residues. The ends lost 7 bases at V and 7 bases at J; junction bases unmatched: 13. Per the germline V gene, CDR1 is SQVTM and CDR2 is ANQGSEA. This CDR3 reads CSGSDMGGREQYF. In DNA form, the CDR3 reads TGCAGCGGCTCGGACATGGGGGGGAGAGAGCAGTACTTC.

The chain joins TRBV7-9 to TRBJ2-7; D possibly corresponds to TRBD2 (6 bases). The germline V gene encodes CDR1 SEHNR and CDR2 FQNEAQ (reference sequence). Trimming removed 7 bases from V and 2 bases from J, with 12 bases in between. The CDR3 extends over 13 amino acids. This CDR3 reads CASTTGGTYEQYF. DNA of the CDR3: TGTGCCAGCACTACCGGGGGTACCTACGAGCAGTACTTC.

This clonotype came up many times. V gene TRBV2 combines with J gene TRBJ2-7; TRBD2 matches at 11 bases. CDR1 SNHLY and CDR2 FYNNEI come from the germline V gene. The CDR3 consists of 15 residues. The trim removed 5 bases at V and 0 bases at J, leaving 3 bases unmatched. The CDR3 DNA is TGTGCCAGCAGTTTTAGCGGGGGGGGCTCCTACGAGCAGTACTTC. Translated: CASSFSGGGSYEQYF. Supplemented by reference TRBV2 and TRBJ2-7, the full variable domain reads EPEVTQTPSHQVTQMGQEVILRCVPISNHLYFYWYRQILGQKVEFLVSFYNNEISEKSEIFDDQFSVERPDGSNFTLKIRSTKLEDSAMYFCASSFSGGGSYEQYFGPGTRLTVT.

A few counts support this clonotype. This sequence joins TRBV4-3 and TRBJ1-2; unclear D gene. Trimming shortened V by 0 bases and J by 4 bases, and 18 bases separated the two germline ends. Germline V gives CDR1 LGHNA, CDR2 YSLEER. CDR3 length: 17 residues. The CDR3 spells CASSQDRLNSGVYGYTF. The CDR3 nucleotides are TGCGCCAGCAGCCAAGATCGTTTAAACAGCGGGGTCTATGGCTACACCTTC.

This chain joins TRBV13 and TRBJ2-7, with D perhaps matching TRBD1 (6 bases). The V end was cut by 4 bases, the J end by 3 bases, with 19 bases between. This CDR3 is built from 16 residues. Germline V lookup: CDR1 PRHDT, CDR2 FYEKMQ (reference sequence). CDR3 DNA: TGTGCCAGCAGCTCTCGAGAGGGGGAAAAGGTCTACGAGCAGTACTTC. This codes for CASSSREGEKVYEQYF. Full variable domain (outside the CDR3, taken from reference TRBV13 and TRBJ2-7): AAGVIQSPRHLIKEKRETATLKCYPIPRHDTVYWYQQGPGQDPQFLISFYEKMQSDKGSIPDRFSAQQFSDYHSELNMSSLELGDSALYFCASSSREGEKVYEQYFGPGTRLTVT.

Note on this clonotype: One base away lies a much larger clone, so this may be a sequencing read error. The CDR3 sequence: CASSLVCLSYEQYF. CDR3 in DNA: TGTGCCAGCAGCTTGGTCTGCCTCTCCTACGAGCAGTACTTC. The chain links TRBV5-6 to TRBJ2-7; the D is unclear. The germline V gene encodes CDR1 SGHDT and CDR2 YYEEEE. V lost 0 bases to trimming and J lost 0 bases, with 7 bases between them. This CDR3 is 14 amino acids long.

A few counts support this clonotype. J is TRBJ2-2 and V is TRBV6-5, with 16 nucleotides matching TRBD2. The germline gives CDR1 MNHEY, CDR2 SVGAGI. This CDR3 contains 20 residues. V lost 5 bases and J lost 6; bases outside the gene matches: 15. The CDR3 nucleotides are TGTGCCAGCAGTCTTACGGGACTAGCGGGAGGGATATTTCGTCCCGGGGAGCTGTTTTTT. Translation: CASSLTGLAGGIFRPGELFF.

This clonotype was counted only a few times. This chain links TRBV19 with TRBJ1-1, with TRBD1 as a possible D gene (6 bases). Trimming took off 6 bases at V and 1 base at J, with 18 bases between the two ends. Germline-derived CDR1 and CDR2 are LNHDA and SQIVND (reference sequence). CDR3 length: 16 amino acids. The CDR3 nucleotides read TGTGCCAGTAGCCGAAGGGGGTACGGAACGAACACTGAAGCTTTCTTT. Its protein product is CASSRRGYGTNTEAFF.

This chain links TRBV7-3 with TRBJ1-1; D gene unclear. Trimming pared 5 bases from V and 5 bases from J, leaving 9 bases between. The germline gives CDR1 SGHTA, CDR2 FQGTGA. This CDR3 has 12 residues. CDR3 sequence (DNA): TGTGCCAGCAGCGTGGGAGGAACTGAAGCTTTCTTT. Its protein product is CASSVGGTEAFF.

In its sample, this clonotype ranks as medium-sized. V usage is TRBV6-5 and J usage is TRBJ2-2; the D is unclear. The CDR3 extends over 12 amino acids. Germline CDR1 and CDR2: MNHEY and SVGAGI. Trimming took 0 bases from V and 6 from J, leaving 2 bases between them. CDR3 amino acids: CASSYSAGELFF. The CDR3, as DNA: TGTGCCAGCAGTTACTCCGCCGGGGAGCTGTTTTTT.

This clonotype was recorded a few times. CDR3 protein: CASSLHEQGSDTQYF. CDR3 DNA: TGCGCCAGCAGCCTTCACGAACAGGGGTCAGATACGCAGTATTTT. The rearrangement uses TRBV4-1 and TRBJ2-3, with TRBD1 identical over 7 bases. CDR3 length: 15 residues. CDR1 MGHRA and CDR2 YSYEKL come from the germline V gene. The V segment lost 4 bases and the J segment 4 bases; nucleotides outside the gene matches: 8.

V gene TRBV7-9 combines with J gene TRBJ2-7, with 10 nucleotides matching TRBD2. Trimming cost V 5 bases and J 4 bases; bases outside gene matches: 14. The length of the CDR3 is 17 residues. The V gene's germline CDR1 is SEHNR and CDR2 FQNEAQ (reference sequence). The CDR3 coding sequence is TGTGCCAGCAGCCCTACGGCTAGCGGGAGTAGTGGTTACGAGCAGTACTTC. Protein product: CASSPTASGSSGYEQYF.

CDR3 in DNA: TGTGCCACCAGCAGAGATTCCGTTCGTGTTGGTCTCATCGGGGAGCTGTTTTTT. It codes for CATSRDSVRVGLIGELFF. V is TRBV15 and J is TRBJ2-2; no definite D call. The CDR3 extends over 18 amino acids. V lost 0 bases and J lost 7, with 21 bases in between. Germline CDR1 reads LNHNV; CDR2 reads YYDKDF (reference sequence). The full variable domain, rest sourced from reference TRBV15 and TRBJ2-2, is DAMVIQNPRYQVTQFGKPVTLSCSQTLNHNVMYWYQQKSSQAPKLLFHYYDKDFNNEADTPDNFQSRRPNTSFCFLDIRSPGLGDTAMYLCATSRDSVRVGLIGELFFGEGSRLTVL.

This clonotype was counted many times. V is TRBV11-2 and J is TRBJ2-1; 10 bases match TRBD2. The CDR3 totals 17 residues. Trimming at V came to 5 bases and at J to 7 bases, leaving 14 bases not matched to a gene. Germline V gene lookup returns CDR1 SGHAT and CDR2 FQNNGV. The chain's CDR3 is CASSTQALAGAQNEQFF. The CDR3 nucleotides are TGTGCCAGCAGCACACAGGCGCTAGCGGGAGCTCAGAATGAGCAGTTCTTC.